Each of the 22 T cell receptor beta chains below was sequenced from the same sample in a study of cytomegalovirus exposure and HLA in healthy donors. The primer mix had 60 Vbeta and 13 Jbeta primers. Clones were read by immunoSEQ multiplex PCR, and TCRdb kept only the in-frame ones, dropping some. Its table lists tens of thousands of clones. Input material: PBMCs. All receptors come from a young man in good health and CMV-seropositive.

This chain links TRBV5-4 with TRBJ2-7, with 8 positions matching TRBD1. The germline CDR1 and CDR2 sequences are SGHNT and YYREEE (reference sequence). Trimming at V came to 1 base and at J to 5 bases, leaving 5 bases not matched to a gene. This CDR3 region has 14 residues. CDR3 sequence: CASSLTLTGDEQYF. CDR3 DNA sequence: TGTGCCAGCAGCTTGACTCTGACAGGGGACGAGCAGTACTTC.

The chain uses TRBV27 and TRBJ1-1, with a weak D call TRBD1 (6 bases). This CDR3 is 16 amino acids long. V lost 3 bases, J lost 0 bases, and 14 bases lay in between. In germline, CDR1 is MNHEY, CDR2 SMNVEV (reference sequence). CDR3 DNA sequence: TGTGCCAGCAGTTTCGGTACAGGGCGCATGAACACTGAAGCTTTCTTT. Protein: CASSFGTGRMNTEAFF.

The chain has TRBV2 and TRBJ2-7; tentatively, D is TRBD2 (6 bases). The CDR3 loop spans 16 amino acids. Trimming pared 6 bases from V and 7 bases from J, leaving 25 bases between. The germline gives CDR1 SNHLY, CDR2 FYNNEI. DNA of the CDR3: TGTGCCAGCAGACCTTTCAGCGAAAACTGGGGGAGGGAGCAGTACTTC. Encoded protein: CASRPFSENWGREQYF.

The chain employs TRBV7-9 and TRBJ2-3; a weak D match, TRBD2 (6 bases). The CDR3 extends over 16 amino acids. V was clipped by 4 bases and J by 1 base, with 15 bases between them. In germline, CDR1 is SEHNR, CDR2 FQNEAQ (reference sequence). The CDR3 spells CASSYPLAFRTDTQYF. The CDR3 DNA reads as TGTGCCAGCAGCTACCCCCTAGCGTTTCGCACAGATACGCAGTATTTT.

This chain joins TRBV30 and TRBJ2-3; TRBD1 matches at 9 bases. After removal of 5 bases from V and 5 bases from J, the junction contained 5 bases not matched to a gene. Germline V gives CDR1 GTSNPN, CDR2 SVGIG (reference sequence). The CDR3 runs 13 residues. DNA of the CDR3: TGTGCCTGGGGGGACAGGGTGATAGATACGCAGTATTTT. Its translation is CAWGDRVIDTQYF.

The J gene is TRBJ2-1, the V gene TRBV14, with 9 bases identical to TRBD2. Unmatched junction bases numbered 9, after V lost 3 bases and J lost 0 bases. CDR1 and CDR2 (germline): SGHDN, FVKESK. The CDR3 is made up of 18 amino acids. CDR3 sequence reads: CASSQQELAGISYNEQFF. CDR3 nucleotides: TGTGCCAGCAGCCAGCAGGAGCTAGCGGGAATCTCCTACAATGAGCAGTTCTTC.

The genes are TRBV5-1 and TRBJ1-4; TRBD1 aligns across 8 bases. Trimming at V came to 3 bases and at J to 0 bases, leaving 4 bases not matched to a gene. The CDR3 spans 16 residues. CDR1 is SGHRS, CDR2 YFSETQ, per germline. CDR3 sequence reads: CASSSTGGATNEKLFF. The CDR3 DNA reads TGCGCCAGCAGCTCAACAGGGGGTGCAACTAATGAAAAACTGTTTTTT. The variable domain in full, completed from reference TRBV5-1 and TRBJ1-4, reads KAGVTQTPRYLIKTRGQQVTLSCSPISGHRSVSWYQQTPGQGLQFLFEYFSETQRNKGNFPGRFSGRQFSNSRSEMNVSTLELGDSALYLCASSSTGGATNEKLFFGSGTQLSVL.

V is TRBV13 and J is TRBJ2-3; perhaps TRBD2 as D (6 bases). The V gene's germline CDR1 is PRHDT and CDR2 FYEKMQ (reference sequence). There are 12 residues in the CDR3. Trimming removed 3 bases at V and 5 bases at J, with 6 bases between. The CDR3 sequence: CASSFSGDTQYF. The CDR3, as DNA: TGTGCCAGCAGCTTTAGCGGAGATACGCAGTATTTT.

The rearrangement uses TRBV6-5 and TRBJ2-7, with D tentatively TRBD1 (5 bases). Germline assignment: CDR1 MNHEY and CDR2 SVGAGI. The CDR3 is 16 residues long. V lost 2 bases and J 2 bases, leaving 16 bases between the germline ends. CDR3 nucleotide sequence: TGTGCCAGCAGTTACGACACAGGCCTCGGAGCCTACGAGCAGTACTTC. Translated, it gives CASSYDTGLGAYEQYF.

The chain joins TRBV5-1 to TRBJ1-2; D not certain. Trimming cost V 0 bases and J 4 bases, with 13 bases left between them. CDR3 size: 15 residues. The germline V gene encodes CDR1 SGHRS and CDR2 YFSETQ. The CDR3 DNA is TGCGCCAGCAGCTTGGAGGCAGGAGGAAGCTATGGCTACACCTTC. Its translation is CASSLEAGGSYGYTF.

The V gene is TRBV4-1, the J gene TRBJ1-1; tentatively, D is TRBD1 (5 bases). V was shortened by 2 bases and J by 3 bases, with 19 bases between the two germline ends. Germline CDR1 is MGHRA and CDR2 is YSYEKL. The CDR3 is made up of 17 amino acids. The CDR3 coding sequence is TGCGCCAGCAGCCAAACGGACATGGGGCTGGTATACACTGAAGCTTTCTTT. It yields the protein CASSQTDMGLVYTEAFF.

This chain joins TRBV4-2 and TRBJ2-7; TRBD2 agrees at 9 bases. CDR3 length: 18 residues. With V trimmed by 0 bases and J by 0 bases, 9 bases remained unmatched. CDR1 is LGHNA, CDR2 YNFKEQ, per germline. The CDR3 reads CASSQDRGVAGVSYEQYF. CDR3 DNA sequence: TGTGCCAGCAGCCAAGACCGAGGAGTAGCGGGAGTCTCCTACGAGCAGTACTTC.

The gene calls are TRBV4-2 and TRBJ1-1; no firm D call. CDR3 length: 15 amino acids. Germline V gene lookup returns CDR1 LGHNA and CDR2 YNFKEQ. The V end was cut by 1 base, the J end by 3 bases, with 12 bases between. Written as DNA, the CDR3 is TGTGCCAGCAGCCAAGGGACTTTCGATCACACTGAAGCTTTCTTT. Translation: CASSQGTFDHTEAFF.

The gene calls are TRBV5-6 and TRBJ2-7; 9 bases fit TRBD2. Trimming took 0 bases from V and 2 from J; bases not matched to a gene: 6. The CDR3 spans 16 residues. Germline CDR1 reads SGHDT; CDR2 reads YYEEEE. The CDR3 nucleotides read TGTGCCAGCAGCTTGGTCGGCGGGGGGGTGGCCTACGAGCAGTACTTC. Translated, it gives CASSLVGGGVAYEQYF.

The chain carries TRBV4-2 and TRBJ2-2; tentatively, D is TRBD1 (7 bases). V lost 5 bases and J 5 bases, leaving 18 bases between the germline ends. CDR1 and CDR2 from the germline V gene are LGHNA and YNFKEQ. The CDR3 spans 16 residues. This chain's CDR3 is CASSSAEGARTGELFF. The CDR3 region has the DNA TGTGCCAGCAGCAGCGCGGAGGGGGCAAGGACCGGGGAGCTGTTTTTT.

The V gene is TRBV11-2, the J gene TRBJ2-1; 11 nucleotides align to TRBD2. CDR1 SGHAT and CDR2 FQNNGV come from the germline V gene. The CDR3 is 16 amino acids. Losses at the gene ends were 5 bases for V and 4 bases for J; bases not matched to a gene: 7. The CDR3 region is CASSQSGTSGYNEQFF. As DNA, the CDR3 is TGTGCCAGCAGCCAGTCAGGGACTAGCGGATACAATGAGCAGTTCTTC.

V usage is TRBV7-9 and J usage is TRBJ2-6, with D possibly being TRBD1 (5 bases). This CDR3 has 15 residues. Germline CDR1 reads SEHNR; CDR2 reads FQNEAQ (reference sequence). Trimming took off 4 bases at V and 1 base at J, with 8 bases between the two ends. This CDR3 is CASSSRASGANVLTF. The CDR3 DNA sequence: TGTGCCAGCAGCTCCAGGGCGTCTGGGGCCAACGTCCTGACTTTC.

The rearrangement uses TRBV4-2 and TRBJ2-6; 9 bases agree with TRBD1. With V trimmed by 2 bases and J by 0 bases, 5 bases remained unmatched. CDR1 is LGHNA, CDR2 YNFKEQ, per germline. The CDR3 totals 18 residues. CDR3 protein: CASSQPGQGYSGANVLTF. The CDR3 bases are TGTGCCAGCAGCCAACCGGGACAGGGTTACTCTGGGGCCAACGTCCTGACTTTC.

The chain links TRBV6-5 to TRBJ2-2, with TRBD2 as a possible D gene (6 bases). The germline gives CDR1 MNHEY, CDR2 SVGAGI. The CDR3 totals 15 residues. Trimming cost V 6 bases and J 0 bases, with 11 bases left between them. The CDR3 region has the DNA TGTGCCAGCAGGCAACGGACTACGAACACCGGGGAGCTGTTTTTT. It yields the protein CASRQRTTNTGELFF.

The chain employs TRBV6-5 and TRBJ1-4; D is unresolved. CDR1 is MNHEY, CDR2 SVGAGI, per germline. The ends were cut back, 3 bases at V and 12 bases at J, with 14 bases in the middle. CDR3 length: 13 residues. CDR3 nucleotides: TGTGCCAGCAGTTATGGTGGAGGGCTACAACTGTTTTTT. As protein: CASSYGGGLQLFF.

The rearrangement joins TRBV27 to TRBJ2-5, with D possibly matching TRBD1 (6 bases). CDR1 and CDR2 from the germline V gene are MNHEY and SMNVEV (reference sequence). The CDR3 is 16 residues long. Trimming removed 0 bases from V and 4 bases from J, with 15 bases in between. CDR3 sequence: CASSLSGAGIVETQYF. As DNA, the CDR3 is TGTGCCAGCAGTTTATCGGGGGCAGGGATTGTAGAGACCCAGTACTTC.

In nucleotides, the CDR3 is TGTGCCTGGAGTGTAGGAGGGGGCCATCAGTACTTC. This encodes CAWSVGGGHQYF. The chain combines TRBV30 with TRBJ2-7, with D possibly matching TRBD1 (7 bases). This CDR3 region has 12 residues. Germline values: CDR1 GTSNPN, CDR2 SVGIG (reference sequence). Trimming removed 0 bases from V and 10 bases from J, with 13 bases in between.